A single T cell receptor beta chain is shown here with its context. No cell sorting was done before RNA was extracted from the tissue. This non-tumor lung sample came from over 3 cm beyond the tumor edge. Between August and November 2014, newly diagnosed, chemotherapy-naive lung cancer patients underwent thoracic surgery in China. A modified ARM-PCR protocol with three rounds of nested PCR amplified TCRbeta. MiXCR, applied by TCRdb to the multiplex PCR reads, yields one record per CDR3 protein. The table lists more than 60,000 distinct CDR3 sequences, around 82% of them singletons. CDR1 SGHAT and CDR2 FQNNGV come from the germline V gene. CDR3 length: 13 residues. V was cut by 5 bases and J by 5 bases, with 12 bases left in between. This sample stems from a study of tumor and adjacent non-tumor tissue in lung cancer. In the study overall: Histology: around 13 adenocarcinoma, a couple of squamous cell carcinoma, 1 small cell lung cancer. The patients, 9 to 11 men and a few women, were roughly 30 to 80 with stage I to III disease.

The J gene is TRBJ2-5, the V gene TRBV11-2; D not certain. Sequencing input: distant non-tumor lung tissue. The origin of this receptor is a man aged 55 to 70 with non-small cell lung cancer. This chain's CDR3 is CASSEGISETQYF. In DNA, the CDR3 is TGTGCCAGCAGCGAAGGAATCTCGGAGACCCAGTACTTC. The variable domain in full, with the rest retrieved from reference TRBV11-2 and TRBJ2-5, is EAGVAQSPRYKIIEKRQSVAFWCNPISGHATLYWYQQILGQGPKLLIQFQNNGVVDDSQLPKDRFSAERLKGVDSTLKIQPAKLEDSAVYLCASSEGISETQYFGPGTRLLVL.